These 29 T cell receptor beta chains came from one sample sequenced in a study of cytomegalovirus exposure and HLA in healthy donors. PCR employed 60 Vbeta and 13 Jbeta primers. Method: immunoSEQ multiplex PCR; TCRdb's copy keeps in-frame clones and lacks some. Of about 94,000 clones listed, more than 70% were seen once; the top ten hold approximately 3.9%. Sequenced sample: PBMCs. The receptor source for this set is a woman aged 40 to 50 in good health and CMV-seronegative.

CDR3 DNA sequence: TGCGCCAGCAGCCCGGGGACAGGGGAAGAGACCCAGTACTTC. Translation: CASSPGTGEETQYF. The gene calls are TRBV5-1 and TRBJ2-5, with 10 positions matching TRBD1. The CDR3 has 14 amino acids. V shed 4 bases, J shed 3 bases, and the junction held 3 bases outside the gene matches. Germline V gives CDR1 SGHRS, CDR2 YFSETQ.

The rearrangement uses TRBV19 and TRBJ1-2; D call uncertain. The V and J ends lost 3 bases and 5 bases respectively, with 13 bases between them. CDR3 size: 14 residues. Germline values: CDR1 LNHDA, CDR2 SQIVND (reference sequence). Here the CDR3 reads CASSIGQLGYGYTF. As DNA, the CDR3 is TGTGCCAGTAGTATTGGGCAGCTTGGTTATGGCTACACCTTC.

This clone has a handful of counts. V gene TRBV6-1 combines with J gene TRBJ1-1; a possible D gene is TRBD1 (6 bases). V dropped 10 bases and J dropped 4 bases, with 16 bases sitting between them. This CDR3 is 13 amino acids long. Germline-derived CDR1 and CDR2 are MNHNS and SASEGT. The CDR3 protein is CAINTGLGTEAFF. In DNA form, the CDR3 reads TGTGCCATCAACACAGGGTTGGGCACTGAAGCTTTCTTT.

The J gene is TRBJ1-2, the V gene TRBV15; D not certain. This CDR3 is built from 13 residues. Looked up from germline, CDR1 is LNHNV and CDR2 is YYDKDF (reference sequence). Trimming stripped 1 base from V and 1 base from J, with 4 bases between. The CDR3 loop is CATSRGDNYGYTF. CDR3 nucleotide sequence: TGTGCCACCAGCAGAGGAGATAACTATGGCTACACCTTC.

This clone was seen a handful of times. V and J are TRBV7-9 and TRBJ2-7; a possible D gene is TRBD1 (5 bases). Germline CDR1 and CDR2: SEHNR and FQNEAQ (reference sequence). The CDR3 has 13 residues. Trimming pared 1 base from V and 3 bases from J, leaving 7 bases between. The CDR3 DNA reads TGTGCCAGCAGCTTAGGACAGAACTACGAGCAGTACTTC. It specifies CASSLGQNYEQYF.

The chain joins TRBV9 to TRBJ2-7; TRBD2 matches 11 bases. Trimming removed 4 bases from V and 4 bases from J; junction bases left unmatched: 13. The CDR3 has 17 amino acids. CDR1 is SGDLS and CDR2 is YYNGEE in the germline V gene. The CDR3 DNA is TGTGCCAGCAGCCCCGGACTAGCGGGTCCCCCAGAATACGAGCAGTACTTC. Translated: CASSPGLAGPPEYEQYF.

The V call is TRBV5-4, the J call TRBJ2-7; TRBD1 might be the D (5 bases). From germline, CDR1 is SGHNT and CDR2 YYREEE (reference sequence). The V end lost 4 bases, the J end lost 4 bases, and 9 bases lay between the germline ends. The CDR3 loop spans 12 amino acids. Written as DNA, the CDR3 is TGTGCCAGCAGCGCAGACAGTTACGAGCAGTACTTC. Translating it yields CASSADSYEQYF.

The CDR3 loop is CASTTKGGQPQHF. CDR3 in DNA: TGTGCCAGTACCACCAAAGGGGGTCAGCCCCAGCATTTT. The chain joins TRBV19 to TRBJ1-5, with TRBD1 as a possible D gene (6 bases). This CDR3 is 13 amino acids long. Germline lookup yields CDR1 LNHDA and CDR2 SQIVND (reference sequence). V shed 7 bases and J shed 6 bases, with 13 bases lying between them.

V usage is TRBV28 and J usage is TRBJ1-6; D perhaps matches TRBD1 (5 bases). The V and J ends lost 6 bases and 9 bases respectively, with 6 bases between them. CDR3 length: 11 residues. Germline V gene sequence: CDR1 MDHEN, CDR2 SYDVKM. Here the CDR3 DNA reads TGTGCCAGCAGGGGGGGTTCACCCCTCCACTTT. Amino acids: CASRGGSPLHF.

V usage is TRBV5-8 and J usage is TRBJ2-1, with 10 positions matching TRBD1. The CDR3 has 15 residues. After removal of 5 bases from V and 1 base from J, the junction contained 3 bases not matched to a gene. Per the germline V gene, CDR1 is SGHTS and CDR2 is YDEGEE. The CDR3 protein is CASSPGQGSYNEQFF. CDR3 in DNA: TGTGCCAGCAGTCCGGGACAGGGGTCCTACAATGAGCAGTTCTTC.

The chain employs TRBV25-1 and TRBJ2-1, with 8 positions matching TRBD2. V dropped 8 bases and J dropped 7; count of bases not matched to a gene: 10. CDR1 and CDR2 (germline): MGHDK, SYGVNS. The CDR3 is 14 amino acids. CDR3 bases: TGTGCCAGCCTGGGGACTAGTCCTGTTAATGAGCAGTTCTTC. This gives the protein CASLGTSPVNEQFF.

In its sample, this clone was seen a few times. CDR3 region: CASSQRTDYMNTEAFF. In DNA form, the CDR3 reads TGCGCCAGCAGCCAGAGGACGGACTACATGAACACTGAAGCTTTCTTT. V and J are TRBV4-1 and TRBJ1-1; D is unresolved. Germline CDR1 MGHRA, CDR2 YSYEKL. V lost 3 bases, J lost 0 bases, and 14 bases lay in between. The CDR3 sequence is 16 residues long.

The chain is built from TRBV19 and TRBJ2-7; 9 bases align to TRBD2. The ends lost 0 bases at V and 2 bases at J; junction bases unmatched: 5. The CDR3 extends over 16 amino acids. The germline CDR1 and CDR2 sequences are LNHDA and SQIVND (reference sequence). For the CDR3, the DNA is TGTGCCAGTAGTATAGACCTCCCTAGCGGGGCCTACGAGCAGTACTTC. It codes for CASSIDLPSGAYEQYF.

The V gene is TRBV19, the J gene TRBJ2-7, with 7 bases lining up with TRBD1. Germline trimming cut 4 bases from V and 5 bases from J; bases unmatched to any gene: 8. The CDR3 length is 14 residues. Germline CDR1 is LNHDA and CDR2 is SQIVND (reference sequence). The CDR3 reads CASSNRGKSDEQYF. Here the CDR3 DNA reads TGTGCCAGTAGTAACAGGGGTAAAAGCGACGAGCAGTACTTC.

V usage is TRBV6-4 and J usage is TRBJ1-5; D gene unclear. The CDR3 spans 13 residues. The V end lost 4 bases, the J end lost 6 bases, and 10 bases lay between the germline ends. CDR1 and CDR2 from the germline V gene are MRHNA and SNTAGT. The CDR3 bases are TGTGCCAGCAGTGCGGAGGTCCGTCAGCCCCAGCATTTT. As protein: CASSAEVRQPQHF.

The V gene is TRBV15, the J gene TRBJ1-5; D call uncertain. The CDR3 consists of 15 residues. Germline V gene lookup returns CDR1 LNHNV and CDR2 YYDKDF (reference sequence). V shed 1 base and J shed 4 bases, with 11 bases lying between them. The CDR3 DNA follows: TGTGCCACCAGCAGAGTAGGCGAGGGAAATCAGCCCCAGCATTTT. It specifies CATSRVGEGNQPQHF.

The chain carries TRBV18 and TRBJ1-5; D remains unclear. This CDR3 has 14 residues. Germline CDR1 KGHSH, CDR2 LQKENI. The ends were cut back, 2 bases at V and 6 bases at J, with 11 bases in the middle. CDR3 DNA sequence: TGTGCCAGCTCACCAGGGCCCCCCGGTCAGCCCCAGCATTTT. Protein: CASSPGPPGQPQHF.

The chain employs TRBV7-8 and TRBJ1-2; D possibly corresponds to TRBD1 (5 bases). Trimming shortened V by 5 bases and J by 5 bases, and 21 bases separated the two germline ends. The germline V gene encodes CDR1 SGHVS and CDR2 FQNEAQ. The CDR3 is made up of 16 amino acids. The CDR3 sequence: CASSRAGAALGYGYTF. CDR3 nucleotides: TGTGCCAGCAGCCGAGCTGGGGCAGCCTTGGGATATGGCTACACCTTC.

This sequence joins TRBV9 and TRBJ2-5; TRBD2 might be the D (5 bases). The germline gives CDR1 SGDLS, CDR2 YYNGEE. CDR3 length: 16 amino acids. V was trimmed by 0 bases and J by 1 base, leaving 13 bases between them. The CDR3 DNA is TGTGCCAGCAGCGTAGCTCCCGGACTGTCCCAAGAGACCCAGTACTTC. Amino acid sequence: CASSVAPGLSQETQYF.

The chain links TRBV5-6 to TRBJ1-1, with unresolved D. CDR3 length: 14 residues. V lost 4 bases and J lost 5, with 15 bases in between. Per the germline V gene, CDR1 is SGHDT and CDR2 is YYEEEE. The CDR3: CASSPSRLGTEAFF. The CDR3 DNA reads TGTGCCAGCAGCCCTAGCCGGTTGGGAACTGAAGCTTTCTTT.

The chain recombines TRBV2 with TRBJ2-3; 8 bases match TRBD1. Germline CDR1 reads SNHLY; CDR2 reads FYNNEI. This CDR3 is built from 13 residues. V lost 8 bases and J lost 3; bases outside the gene matches: 4. The CDR3 protein is CASGRQGTDTQYF. The CDR3 nucleotides are TGTGCCAGCGGAAGACAGGGGACAGATACGCAGTATTTT.

This clone was observed once. The CDR3 loop reads CASSTQGYDYGYTF. The CDR3 DNA follows: TGTGCCAGCAGCACCCAGGGATATGATTATGGCTACACCTTC. The gene calls are TRBV9 and TRBJ1-2; TRBD1 is a possible D gene (5 bases). The V gene's germline CDR1 is SGDLS and CDR2 YYNGEE. The CDR3 contains 14 residues. Deletions cut 4 bases from V and 5 bases from J, with 15 bases between.

The rearrangement links TRBV7-2 to TRBJ1-5; the match to TRBD1 covers 10 bases. Germline CDR1 reads SGHTA; CDR2 reads FQGNSA. The V gene end was trimmed by 5 bases and the J gene end by 4 bases; junction bases not matched to a gene: 5. The CDR3 is 15 residues long. In DNA form, the CDR3 reads TGTGCCAGCAGCACTTGGACAGGGGGAAATCAGCCCCAGCATTTT. As protein: CASSTWTGGNQPQHF.

This chain uses TRBV7-3 with TRBJ2-2, with TRBD2 matching over 10 bases. The V and J ends lost 5 bases and 2 bases, in that order; junction bases with no gene match: 5. Germline V gene sequence: CDR1 SGHTA, CDR2 FQGTGA. The CDR3 sequence is 16 residues long. In DNA, the CDR3 is TGTGCCAGCAGCCCTATAGCGGGGGGAAACACCGGGGAGCTGTTTTTT. This encodes CASSPIAGGNTGELFF.

Of note for this clone: Additional DNA sequences in this sample encode the identical CDR3. The J gene is TRBJ1-5, the V gene TRBV2, with D hard to call. The germline V gene has CDR1 SNHLY and CDR2 FYNNEI. The CDR3 length is 13 residues. Trimming removed 5 bases at V and 6 bases at J, with 11 bases between. CDR3 protein: CASSPPRGQPQHF. The CDR3 region has the DNA TGTGCCAGCAGTCCCCCACGGGGTCAGCCCCAGCATTTT.

This clone is a singleton in its sample. The genes are TRBV2 and TRBJ2-5; the D is unclear. Trimming took 9 bases from V and 1 from J, leaving 15 bases between them. Germline assignment: CDR1 SNHLY and CDR2 FYNNEI. The CDR3 spans 14 residues. CDR3: CARWKEIGQETQYF. CDR3 bases: TGTGCCAGGTGGAAGGAGATAGGCCAAGAGACCCAGTACTTC.

This sequence joins TRBV7-2 and TRBJ2-5, with TRBD2 matching over 8 bases. V shed 0 bases and J 2 bases; nucleotides not matched to a gene: 5. This CDR3 region has 16 residues. Germline CDR1 is SGHTA and CDR2 is FQGNSA. CDR3: CASSLASRGAQETQYF. The CDR3 DNA sequence: TGTGCCAGCAGCTTAGCGTCGCGGGGGGCTCAAGAGACCCAGTACTTC.

The chain carries TRBV14 and TRBJ1-4; 9 bases agree with TRBD1. Germline V gene data show CDR1 as SGHDN and CDR2 as FVKESK. The junction had 7 bases not matched to a gene; V was cut back by 4 bases and J by 4 bases. This CDR3 has 16 residues. CDR3 region: CASSRGTGTINEKLFF. The CDR3 coding sequence is TGTGCCAGCAGCCGCGGGACAGGGACGATTAATGAAAAACTGTTTTTT.

This clone was counted once. The gene calls are TRBV27 and TRBJ2-5, with a tentative D call TRBD1 (5 bases). With the DNA end fitting TRBJ2-7 better, the J assignment may be wrong. The CDR3 consists of 12 residues. CDR1 and CDR2 from the germline V gene are MNHEY and SMNVEV (reference sequence). The CDR3 loop is CASSLRGYEQYF. CDR3 in DNA: TGTGCCAGCAGTTTAAGGGGCTACGAGCAGTACTTC.